The next 3 T cell receptor beta chains were all read from a single sample in a study of PD-L1 blockade in urothelial cancer. Produced via immunoSEQ multiplex PCR; TCRdb's table is partial and in-frame only. The sample holds about 51,000 clones; around 85% are singletons and the top ten take roughly 17%. The input for sequencing was PBMCs, taken around atezolizumab (anti-PD-L1) treatment. Receptors originate from a man aged 60-69 years with urothelial cancer.

The chain recombines TRBV27 with TRBJ1-2; D gene uncertain. Deletions cut 8 bases from V and 4 bases from J, with 14 bases between. The CDR3 consists of 13 residues. Germline lookup yields CDR1 MNHEY and CDR2 SMNVEV (reference sequence). Written as DNA, the CDR3 is TGTGCCAGCGCTGAGTCGGGTTCCTATGGCTACACCTTC. Translating it yields CASAESGSYGYTF.

The rearrangement links TRBV6-1 to TRBJ1-1; 8 positions match TRBD1. Germline assignment: CDR1 MNHNS and CDR2 SASEGT. This CDR3 has 15 residues. With V trimmed by 2 bases and J by 4 bases, 6 bases remained unmatched. This CDR3 is CASSENDRGSTEAFF. CDR3 bases: TGTGCCAGCAGTGAAAACGACAGGGGATCCACTGAAGCTTTCTTT.

The chain recombines TRBV5-1 with TRBJ2-1; the D gene is possibly TRBD2 (6 bases). Looked up from germline, CDR1 is SGHRS and CDR2 is YFSETQ. Trimming shortened V by 7 bases and J by 5 bases, and 7 bases separated the two germline ends. The CDR3 consists of 11 residues. Here the CDR3 DNA reads TGCGCCAGCCGGGAGAACAATGAGCAGTTCTTC. This codes for CASRENNEQFF.